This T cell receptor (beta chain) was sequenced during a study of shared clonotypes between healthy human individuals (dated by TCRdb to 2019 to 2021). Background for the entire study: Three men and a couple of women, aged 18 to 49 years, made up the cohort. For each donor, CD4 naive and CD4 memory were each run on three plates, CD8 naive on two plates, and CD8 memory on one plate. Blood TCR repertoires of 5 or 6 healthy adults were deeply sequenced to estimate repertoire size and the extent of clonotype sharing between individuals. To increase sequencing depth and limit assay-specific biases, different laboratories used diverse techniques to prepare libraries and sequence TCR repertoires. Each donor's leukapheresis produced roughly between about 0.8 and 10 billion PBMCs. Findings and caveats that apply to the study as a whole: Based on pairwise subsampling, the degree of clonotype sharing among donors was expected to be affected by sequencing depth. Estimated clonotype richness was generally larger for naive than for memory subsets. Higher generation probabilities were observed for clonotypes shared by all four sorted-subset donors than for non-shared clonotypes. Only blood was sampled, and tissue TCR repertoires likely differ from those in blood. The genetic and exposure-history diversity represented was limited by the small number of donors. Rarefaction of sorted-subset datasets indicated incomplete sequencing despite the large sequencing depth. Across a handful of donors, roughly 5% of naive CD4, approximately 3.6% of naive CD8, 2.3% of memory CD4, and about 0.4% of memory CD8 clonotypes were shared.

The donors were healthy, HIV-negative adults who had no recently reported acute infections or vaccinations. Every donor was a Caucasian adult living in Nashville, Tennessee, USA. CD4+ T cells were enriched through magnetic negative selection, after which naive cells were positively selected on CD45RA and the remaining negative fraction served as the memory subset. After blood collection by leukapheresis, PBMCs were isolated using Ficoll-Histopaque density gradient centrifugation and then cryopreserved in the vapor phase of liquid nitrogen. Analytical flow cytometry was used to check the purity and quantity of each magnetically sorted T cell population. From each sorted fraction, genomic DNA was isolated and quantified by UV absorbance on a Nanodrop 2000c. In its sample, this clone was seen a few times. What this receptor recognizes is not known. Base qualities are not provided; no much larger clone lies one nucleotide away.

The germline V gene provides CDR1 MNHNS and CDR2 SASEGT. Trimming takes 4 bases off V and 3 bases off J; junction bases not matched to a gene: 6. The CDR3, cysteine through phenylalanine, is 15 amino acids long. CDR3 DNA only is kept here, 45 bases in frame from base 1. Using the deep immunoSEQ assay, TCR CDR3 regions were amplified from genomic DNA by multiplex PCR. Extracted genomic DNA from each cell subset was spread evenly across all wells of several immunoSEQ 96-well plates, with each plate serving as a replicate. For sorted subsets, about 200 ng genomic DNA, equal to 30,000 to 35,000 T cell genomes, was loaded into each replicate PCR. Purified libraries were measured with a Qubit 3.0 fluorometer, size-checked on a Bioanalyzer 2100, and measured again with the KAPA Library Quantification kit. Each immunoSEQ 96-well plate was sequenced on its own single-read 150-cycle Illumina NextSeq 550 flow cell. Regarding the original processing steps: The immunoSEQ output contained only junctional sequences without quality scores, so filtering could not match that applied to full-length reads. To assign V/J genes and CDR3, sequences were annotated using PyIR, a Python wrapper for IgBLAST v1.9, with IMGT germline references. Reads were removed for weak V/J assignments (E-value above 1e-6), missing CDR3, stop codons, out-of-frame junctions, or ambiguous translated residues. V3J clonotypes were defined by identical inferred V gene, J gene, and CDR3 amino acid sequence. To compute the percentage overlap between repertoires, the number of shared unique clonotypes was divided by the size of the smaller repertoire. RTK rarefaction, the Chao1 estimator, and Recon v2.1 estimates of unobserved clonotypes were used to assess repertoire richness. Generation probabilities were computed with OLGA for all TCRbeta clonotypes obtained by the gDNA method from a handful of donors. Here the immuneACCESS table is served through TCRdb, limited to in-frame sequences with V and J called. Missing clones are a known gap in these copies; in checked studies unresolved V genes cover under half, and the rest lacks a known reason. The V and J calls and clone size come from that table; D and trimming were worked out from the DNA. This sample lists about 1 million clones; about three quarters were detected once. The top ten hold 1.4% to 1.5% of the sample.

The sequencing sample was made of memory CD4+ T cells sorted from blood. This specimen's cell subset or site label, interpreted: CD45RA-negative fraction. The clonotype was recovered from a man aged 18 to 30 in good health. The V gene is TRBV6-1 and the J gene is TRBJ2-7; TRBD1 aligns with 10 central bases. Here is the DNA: TGTGCCAGCAGTGCCGACAGGGGGCAGTTCTACGAGCAGTACTTC. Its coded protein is CASSADRGQFYEQYF.